This TCR beta chain was found in a study of cytomegalovirus exposure and HLA in healthy donors. In regard to this clone: As yet, its antigen is unknown.

Findings and limits, study-wide: Earlier analysis looked at TCR beta V segments, and most were productive about 90% or about 30% of the time. The majority of TCR sequences were rare, yet some public TCRs appeared in many donors.

Use of 60 Vbeta and 13 Jbeta primers characterized the PCR. This table comes from immunoSEQ multiplex PCR, and its TCRdb copy is limited to in-frame clones, with some not included. Of some 110,000 clones in the sample, just under 80% were seen once. With 5 bases clipped from V and 7 bases from J, the junction kept 8 bases outside the gene matches. Germline V lookup: CDR1 SGHTA, CDR2 FQGNSA. This CDR3 is built from 15 residues. Sequencing was done on a sample of PBMCs. This TCR was sampled from a male donor in good health and CMV-seronegative. The chain combines TRBV7-2 with TRBJ2-1; 10 bases are a match to TRBD2. In DNA form, the CDR3 reads TGTGCCAGCAGCCCCCGAGCGGGAGGGGAAAATGAGCAGTTCTTC. This gives the protein CASSPRAGGENEQFF.